The following is a TCR beta chain sequence with its context. This entry belongs to a study of blood T cell repertoires in COVID-19. As for the study in general: T cells, B-cell-depleted T cells, or PBMCs supplied cDNA or gDNA.

The protocol was immunoSEQ multiplex PCR, while the TCRdb copy is restricted to in-frame clones and leaves out a portion. The sample holds about 270,000 clones, approximately 90% seen once. This CDR3 comprises 15 residues. Germline CDR1 reads MDHEN; CDR2 reads SYDVKM. With V trimmed by 1 base and J by 4 bases, 4 bases remained unmatched. The material sequenced was PBMCs or T cells enriched from blood (not recorded which). The chain couples TRBV28 to TRBJ1-1, with 9 positions matching TRBD1. The clonotype originates from a man aged 40-50 years who had been exposed to COVID-19. The CDR3 loop reads CASSLLGQGTTEAFF. The CDR3, as DNA: TGTGCCAGCAGTTTATTAGGACAGGGGACCACTGAAGCTTTCTTT.